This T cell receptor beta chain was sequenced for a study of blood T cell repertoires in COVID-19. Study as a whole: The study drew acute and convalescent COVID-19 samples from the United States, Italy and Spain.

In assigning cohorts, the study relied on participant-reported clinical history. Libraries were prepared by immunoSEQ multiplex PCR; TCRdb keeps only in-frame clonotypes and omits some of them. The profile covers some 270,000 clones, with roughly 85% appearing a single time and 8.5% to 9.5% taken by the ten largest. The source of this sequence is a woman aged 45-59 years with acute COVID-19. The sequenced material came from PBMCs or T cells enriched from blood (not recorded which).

This CDR3 reads CSVEARMPHQETQYF. CDR3 DNA: TGCAGCGTTGAAGCCAGAATGCCCCACCAAGAGACCCAGTACTTC. V gene TRBV29-1 combines with J gene TRBJ2-5; unclear D gene. Trimming took off 1 base at V and 0 bases at J, with 12 bases between the two ends. CDR3 length equals 15 residues. The germline V gene has CDR1 SQVTM and CDR2 ANQGSEA.